The 23 T cell receptor beta chains below come from one sample, sequenced in a study of cytomegalovirus exposure and HLA in healthy donors. The protocol was immunoSEQ multiplex PCR, while the TCRdb copy is restricted to in-frame clones and leaves out a portion. The table records about 56,000 clones, roughly nine tenths of them present only once. The source material was PBMCs. Every receptor here comes from a man between 18 and 35 years old in good health and CMV-seronegative.

The chain recombines TRBV19 with TRBJ2-3; 9 nucleotides line up with TRBD2. V was pared by 6 bases and J by 1 base, with 2 bases of the junction left unmatched. The CDR3 is made up of 14 amino acids. Looked up from germline, CDR1 is LNHDA and CDR2 is SQIVND (reference sequence). As DNA, the CDR3 is TGTGCCAGTAGCCGACTAGCGGGCACAGATACGCAGTATTTT. This translates into CASSRLAGTDTQYF. The entire variable domain, with the rest obtained from reference TRBV19 and TRBJ2-3, is as follows: DGGITQSPKYLFRKEGQNVTLSCEQNLNHDAMYWYRQDPGQGLRLIYYSQIVNDFQKGDIAEGYSVSREKKESFPLTVTSAQKNPTAFYLCASSRLAGTDTQYFGPGTRLTVL.

The chain couples TRBV11-3 to TRBJ2-2; 8 bases match TRBD2. CDR1 and CDR2 from the germline V gene are SGHNT and YENEEA. Unmatched junction bases numbered 5, after V lost 5 bases and J lost 6 bases. CDR3 length: 14 residues. The CDR3 reads CASSAGLGAGELFF. CDR3 nucleotides: TGTGCCAGCAGCGCGGGACTAGGGGCCGGGGAGCTGTTTTTT.

The genes are TRBV19 and TRBJ2-3; D is perhaps TRBD2 (7 bases). CDR1 is LNHDA and CDR2 is SQIVND in the germline V gene (reference sequence). Trimming took off 6 bases at V and 6 bases at J, with 16 bases between the two ends. This CDR3 region has 14 residues. The CDR3 protein is CASRVGGGGDTQYF. CDR3 DNA sequence: TGTGCCAGTAGGGTTGGCGGGGGCGGGGATACGCAGTATTTT. Drawing the rest from reference TRBV19 and TRBJ2-3, the complete variable domain is DGGITQSPKYLFRKEGQNVTLSCEQNLNHDAMYWYRQDPGQGLRLIYYSQIVNDFQKGDIAEGYSVSREKKESFPLTVTSAQKNPTAFYLCASRVGGGGDTQYFGPGTRLTVL.

V is TRBV7-2 and J is TRBJ2-1; 10 positions match TRBD2. Trimming removed 5 bases from V and 7 bases from J; junction bases left unmatched: 17. The CDR3 spans 18 residues. Germline V gene data show CDR1 as SGHTA and CDR2 as FQGNSA. Here the CDR3 DNA reads TGTGCCAGCAGCCTTTGGGAAACCGGGACTAGCGTTAAAAATGAGCAGTTCTTC. Translation gives CASSLWETGTSVKNEQFF.

The chain is built from TRBV27 and TRBJ2-7; D may be TRBD1 (6 bases). There are 18 residues in the CDR3. CDR1 and CDR2 from the germline V gene are MNHEY and SMNVEV (reference sequence). V was cut by 6 bases and J by 0 bases, with 24 bases left in between. CDR3 in DNA: TGTGCCAGCAGCAGTGTTAGACTCCAGGGGTCCAGCTCCTACGAGCAGTACTTC. This codes for CASSSVRLQGSSSYEQYF.

The rearrangement links TRBV6-1 to TRBJ2-3, with 9 bases matching TRBD2. The V gene's germline CDR1 is MNHNS and CDR2 SASEGT. This CDR3 has 15 residues. V lost 2 bases to trimming and J lost 4 bases; unmatched junction nucleotides: 4. The CDR3 loop is CASSELAGTPDTQYF. The CDR3 nucleotides read TGTGCCAGCAGTGAACTAGCGGGAACCCCAGATACGCAGTATTTT.

The chain is built from TRBV5-1 and TRBJ1-1; 8 bases are shared with TRBD1. Trimming removed 4 bases from V and 0 bases from J; junction bases left unmatched: 11. The CDR3 sequence is 17 residues long. Germline V CDR1 and CDR2: SGHRS, YFSETQ. CDR3: CASSVGQGGRVNTEAFF. The CDR3 DNA is TGCGCCAGCAGCGTCGGACAGGGCGGCAGAGTGAACACTGAAGCTTTCTTT.

The chain couples TRBV18 to TRBJ2-7, with 9 bases lining up with TRBD1. In germline, CDR1 is KGHSH, CDR2 LQKENI. This CDR3 has 18 residues. V lost 5 bases, J lost 1 base, and 15 bases stayed unmatched. CDR3: CASSFGGQGFAGSYEQYF. The CDR3 region has the DNA TGTGCCAGCTCATTTGGGGGACAGGGTTTCGCGGGGTCCTACGAGCAGTACTTC.

The rearrangement links TRBV7-8 to TRBJ2-1; 9 bases are shared with TRBD2. V trimming: 3 bases; J trimming: 7 bases; junction bases outside the gene matches: 13. Germline V lookup: CDR1 SGHVS, CDR2 FQNEAQ. There are 17 residues in the CDR3. CDR3 nucleotides: TGTGCCAGCAGCTTGTCGGTCGTGCGGGAGGGCCGAAATGAGCAGTTCTTC. Translation: CASSLSVVREGRNEQFF.

The genes are TRBV28 and TRBJ1-3; 8 nucleotides match TRBD1. The germline V gene has CDR1 MDHEN and CDR2 SYDVKM. The CDR3 length is 17 residues. V shed 8 bases, J shed 0 bases, and the junction held 12 bases outside the gene matches. CDR3 in DNA: TGTGCCAGCTCCGACAGGGGAAGAGGGTACTCTGGAAACACCATATATTTT. Translating gives CASSDRGRGYSGNTIYF.

There are a few counts of this clone. V gene TRBV6-4 combines with J gene TRBJ2-2, with a weak D call TRBD2 (6 bases). The CDR3 runs to 14 residues. The germline CDR1 and CDR2 sequences are MRHNA and SNTAGT. The V gene lost 0 bases and the J gene lost 6 bases, with 8 bases spanning the gap. CDR3 nucleotide sequence: TGTGCCAGCAGTGACTCGCCGGGAGCCGGGGAGCTGTTTTTT. Protein: CASSDSPGAGELFF.

The gene calls are TRBV5-1 and TRBJ2-5, with TRBD1 as a possible D gene (5 bases). With 6 bases removed from V and 7 bases from J, the gap between germline ends came to 19 bases. Germline CDR1 reads SGHRS; CDR2 reads YFSETQ. There are 14 residues in the CDR3. CDR3 in amino acids: CASTPPQGIGTQYF. In DNA form, the CDR3 reads TGCGCCAGCACCCCTCCTCAGGGTATCGGGACCCAGTACTTC.

The chain uses TRBV11-2 and TRBJ2-1, with D perhaps matching TRBD1 (5 bases). The germline CDR1 and CDR2 sequences are SGHAT and FQNNGV. CDR3 length: 14 amino acids. The V end lost 6 bases, the J end lost 5 bases, and 14 bases lay between the germline ends. The CDR3 loop is CASRRPARDNEQFF. DNA of the CDR3: TGTGCCAGCAGACGACCTGCCAGGGACAATGAGCAGTTCTTC.

This chain uses TRBV15 with TRBJ2-1; 12 nucleotides align to TRBD2. Germline CDR1 is LNHNV and CDR2 is YYDKDF (reference sequence). CDR3 size: 16 residues. V lost 6 bases, J lost 2 bases, and 5 bases stayed unmatched. CDR3 amino acids: CATRGTSGLPYNEQFF. CDR3 sequence (DNA): TGTGCCACCAGGGGGACTAGCGGGTTGCCCTACAATGAGCAGTTCTTC.

The genes are TRBV4-3 and TRBJ2-5; D not certain. Trimming stripped 0 bases from V and 4 bases from J, with 18 bases between. CDR1 LGHNA and CDR2 YSLEER come from the germline V gene. CDR3 length: 17 residues. The chain's CDR3 is CASSQEFSSPGSETQYF. The CDR3 DNA sequence: TGCGCCAGCAGCCAAGAATTTTCTTCACCAGGCTCAGAGACCCAGTACTTC.

This chain connects TRBV5-6 to TRBJ2-1; a weak D match, TRBD2 (6 bases). CDR1 is SGHDT and CDR2 is YYEEEE in the germline V gene. The CDR3 runs 16 residues. V gave up 0 bases and J gave up 4 bases, with 14 bases separating them. The CDR3 nucleotides read TGTGCCAGCAGCTTGGCGGTGTGGGGGGATTACAATGAGCAGTTCTTC. Protein product: CASSLAVWGDYNEQFF.

This chain connects TRBV27 to TRBJ2-7; tentative D call: TRBD1 (5 bases). The CDR3 is made up of 13 amino acids. V lost 6 bases to trimming and J lost 1 base, with 10 bases between them. Per germline, CDR1 MNHEY and CDR2 SMNVEV (reference sequence). CDR3 sequence reads: CASRQEQSYEQYF. CDR3 nucleotide sequence: TGTGCCAGCAGACAGGAACAGTCCTACGAGCAGTACTTC.

The chain uses TRBV7-3 and TRBJ2-6; 8 bases fit TRBD1. Germline assignment: CDR1 SGHTA and CDR2 FQGTGA. This CDR3 spans 14 amino acids. V was pared by 8 bases and J by 1 base, with 1 base of the junction left unmatched. CDR3 protein: CASGTGSGANVLTF. The DNA of the CDR3 is TGTGCCAGCGGGACAGGATCTGGGGCCAACGTCCTGACTTTC.

The chain recombines TRBV5-4 with TRBJ2-1; D is possibly TRBD2 (7 bases). The ends were cut back, 4 bases at V and 7 bases at J, with 18 bases in the middle. Germline CDR1 reads SGHNT; CDR2 reads YYREEE (reference sequence). The CDR3 totals 15 residues. The DNA for the CDR3 is TGTGCCAGCAGCCTAGGGGGGGGCCTTACTAATGAGCAGTTCTTC. As protein: CASSLGGGLTNEQFF.

The J gene is TRBJ2-1, the V gene TRBV4-1; 10 bases line up with TRBD2. V shed 4 bases, J shed 2 bases, and the junction held 17 bases outside the gene matches. CDR1 and CDR2 from the germline V gene are MGHRA and YSYEKL. The CDR3 totals 20 residues. Here the CDR3 DNA reads TGCGCCAGCAGCCGAATCCTTACCCCGGGACTAGCGAATACCTACAATGAGCAGTTCTTC. It translates to CASSRILTPGLANTYNEQFF.

The rearrangement joins TRBV19 to TRBJ2-7, with TRBD2 identical over 10 bases. This CDR3 is built from 14 residues. Losses at the gene ends were 6 bases for V and 2 bases for J; bases not matched to a gene: 4. Germline V gene data show CDR1 as LNHDA and CDR2 as SQIVND (reference sequence). The CDR3 coding sequence is TGTGCCAGTAGCCTAGCGGGGGCTACCTACGAGCAGTACTTC. This gives the protein CASSLAGATYEQYF. The complete variable domain, with remaining parts taken from reference TRBV19 and TRBJ2-7, reads DGGITQSPKYLFRKEGQNVTLSCEQNLNHDAMYWYRQDPGQGLRLIYYSQIVNDFQKGDIAEGYSVSREKKESFPLTVTSAQKNPTAFYLCASSLAGATYEQYFGPGTRLTVT.

Here the CDR3 DNA reads TGTGCCACCAGCAAAGCGGGAGGGGAGAGTGAGCAGTTCTTC. This sequence encodes CATSKAGGESEQFF. V is TRBV15 and J is TRBJ2-1; 10 nucleotides line up with TRBD2. Germline-derived CDR1 and CDR2 are LNHNV and YYDKDF (reference sequence). Trimming removed 4 bases from V and 9 bases from J; junction bases left unmatched: 6. This CDR3 has 14 residues.

The table lists this clone with a count of one. This chain joins TRBV5-1 and TRBJ2-7; the match to TRBD1 covers 7 bases. Trimming took 1 base from V and 5 from J; bases not matched to a gene: 6. The CDR3 totals 14 residues. Per the germline V gene, CDR1 is SGHRS and CDR2 is YFSETQ. The CDR3 sequence: CASSLLGQSNEQYF. CDR3 nucleotide sequence: TGCGCCAGCAGCTTGCTGGGACAGAGCAACGAGCAGTACTTC.